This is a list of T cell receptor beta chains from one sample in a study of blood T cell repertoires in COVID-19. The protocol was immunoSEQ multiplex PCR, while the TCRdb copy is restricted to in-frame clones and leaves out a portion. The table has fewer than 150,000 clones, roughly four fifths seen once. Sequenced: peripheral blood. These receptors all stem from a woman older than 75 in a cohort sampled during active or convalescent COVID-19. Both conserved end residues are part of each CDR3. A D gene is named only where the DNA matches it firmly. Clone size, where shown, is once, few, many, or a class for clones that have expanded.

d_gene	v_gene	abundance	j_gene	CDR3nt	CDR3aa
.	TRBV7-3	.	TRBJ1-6	TGTGCCAGCAGCTTAACATCAGGTTCGGATTCACCCCTCCACTTT	CASSLTSGSDSPLHF
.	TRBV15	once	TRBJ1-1	TGTGCCACCAGCAGAGATGGGCAGGGGCGCGGGACTGAAGCTTTCTTT	CATSRDGQGRGTEAFF
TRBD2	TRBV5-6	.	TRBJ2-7	TGTGCCAGCAGCTTACTAGCGGGGTACGAGCAGTACTTC	CASSLLAGYEQYF
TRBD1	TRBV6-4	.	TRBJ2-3	TGTGCCAGCAGTGAGTCCGGGACAGGGGTATCAGATACGCAGTATTTT	CASSESGTGVSDTQYF
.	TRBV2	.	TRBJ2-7	TGTGCCAGCGGATTCAGGGGGGTTTCCTACGAGCAGTACTTC	CASGFRGVSYEQYF
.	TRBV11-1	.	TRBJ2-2	TGTGCCAGCAGCTACACGAACACCGGGGAGCTGTTTTTT	CASSYTNTGELFF
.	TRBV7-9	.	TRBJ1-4	TGTGCCAGCAGCTTCGACGTAGGAGGGGAAAAACTGTTTTTT	CASSFDVGGEKLFF
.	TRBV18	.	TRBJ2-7	TGTGCCAGCTCAGTAAAGACAGCCTCCTACGAGCAGTACTTC	CASSVKTASYEQYF
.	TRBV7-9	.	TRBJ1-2	TGTGCCAGCAGTTTTGTCACAGGCCATAACTATGGCTACACCTTC	CASSFVTGHNYGYTF
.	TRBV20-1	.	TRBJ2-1	TGCAGTGCTAGTCAAAACAGGGTACACCAGTTCTTC	CSASQNRVHQFF
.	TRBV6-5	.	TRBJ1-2	TGTGCCAGCAGTCCCAGGGGTGACAGCCGCTATGGCTACACCTTC	CASSPRGDSRYGYTF
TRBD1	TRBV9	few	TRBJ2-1	TGTGCCAGCAGCGCCGCCGGGACAGGGAACTACAATGAGCAGTTCTTC	CASSAAGTGNYNEQFF
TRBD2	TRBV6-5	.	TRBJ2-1	TGTGCCAGCACCGACGGTGGCGGGGGGGCGGTTGAGCAGTTCTTC	CASTDGGGGAVEQFF
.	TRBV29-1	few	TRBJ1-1	TGCAGCGTCGACAGGAACACTGAAGCTTTCTTT	CSVDRNTEAFF
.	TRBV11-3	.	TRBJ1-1	TGTGCCAGCAGCTTGTTAGTGAACACTGAAGCTTTCTTT	CASSLLVNTEAFF
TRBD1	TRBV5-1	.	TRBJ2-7	TGCGCCAGCAGCTTGGTGGGACAGGACTACGAGCAGTACTTC	CASSLVGQDYEQYF
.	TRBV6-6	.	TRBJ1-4	TGTGCCAGCACTATCACGGGGGGAATTAATGAAAAACTGTTTTTT	CASTITGGINEKLFF
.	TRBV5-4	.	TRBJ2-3	TGTGCCAGCAGCTTGGGACACGGTTCAGATACGCAGTATTTT	CASSLGHGSDTQYF
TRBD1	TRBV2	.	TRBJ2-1	TGTGCCACTCAGACAGGGGACCCTTACAATGAGCAGTTCTTC	CATQTGDPYNEQFF
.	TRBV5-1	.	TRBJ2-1	TGCGCCAGCAGCTTGGGGGCCAAGTACAATGAGCAGTTCTTC	CASSLGAKYNEQFF
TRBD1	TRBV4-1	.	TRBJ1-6	TGCGCCAGCAGCCAAGTCGGACAGGGGTTTATTTCACCCCTCCACTTT	CASSQVGQGFISPLHF
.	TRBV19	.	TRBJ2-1	TGTGCCAGTAGTATTGGACACCCAAGAGGCAATGAGCAGTTCTTC	CASSIGHPRGNEQFF
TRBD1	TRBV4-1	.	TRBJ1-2	TGCGCCAGCAGGAAGACAGGGGGCTTTGACTATGGCTACACCTTC	CASRKTGGFDYGYTF
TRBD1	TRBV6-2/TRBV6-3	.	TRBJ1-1	TGTGCCAGCAGTCGACCGGGACAGGGGGTAACTTTCTTT	CASSRPGQGVTFF
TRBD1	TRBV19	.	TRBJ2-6	TGTGCCAGTAGTAGCCCAGGGGGCCCTGGGGCCAACGTCCTGACTTTC	CASSSPGGPGANVLTF
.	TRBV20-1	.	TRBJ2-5	TGCAGTGCTAGTGACAGTCAAGAGACCCAGTACTTC	CSASDSQETQYF
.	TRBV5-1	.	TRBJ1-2	TGCGCCAGCAGCTTGACAGGACAAACTAACTATGGCTACACCTTC	CASSLTGQTNYGYTF
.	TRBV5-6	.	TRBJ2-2	TGTGCCAGCAGCTTAAGGGGGAACACCGGGGAGCTGTTTTTT	CASSLRGNTGELFF
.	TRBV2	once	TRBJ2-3	TGTGCCAGCAGCCTCCTTCCCAGCACAGATACGCAGTATTTT	CASSLLPSTDTQYF
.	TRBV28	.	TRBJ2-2	TGTGCCAGCAGTTATTTTGGAGGCACCGGGGAGCTGTTTTTT	CASSYFGGTGELFF
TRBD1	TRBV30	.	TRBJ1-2	TGTGCCTGGAGGATCTCCGGGACAGGGGCGAGCTACACCTTC	CAWRISGTGASYTF
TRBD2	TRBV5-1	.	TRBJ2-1	TGCGCCAGCAGCTGGAGGACTAGCGAAAACAATGAGCAGTTCTTC	CASSWRTSENNEQFF
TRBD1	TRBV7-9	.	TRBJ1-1	TGTGCCAGCAGCTTATGGGGTACAGGGGGCGGGACTGAAGCTTTCTTT	CASSLWGTGGGTEAFF
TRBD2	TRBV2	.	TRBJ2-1	TGTGCCAGCAGTGAAGAGCGGGGTGGGCAGTTCTTC	CASSEERGGQFF
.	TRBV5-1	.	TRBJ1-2	TGCGCCAGCAGCTTGGATACTTATGGCTACACCTTC	CASSLDTYGYTF
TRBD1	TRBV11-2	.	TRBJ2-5	TGTGCCAGCCAGGGGGCAGGCCAAGAGACCCAGTACTTC	CASQGAGQETQYF
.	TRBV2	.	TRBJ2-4	TGTGCCAGCAGTGACGGGGGAGAGGCCAAAAACATTCAGTACTTC	CASSDGGEAKNIQYF
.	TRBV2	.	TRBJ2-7	TGTGCCAGCAGTTATGGCAGACAGGCCTACGAGCAGTACTTC	CASSYGRQAYEQYF
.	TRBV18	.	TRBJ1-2	TGTGCCAGCTCACTGGATCGTCGGGGAGGTGATGGCTACACCTTC	CASSLDRRGGDGYTF
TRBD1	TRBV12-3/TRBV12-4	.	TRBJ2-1	TGTGCCAGCAGTAGGGACAGGGGTAATGAGCAGTTCTTC	CASSRDRGNEQFF
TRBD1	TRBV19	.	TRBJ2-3	TGTGCCAGTAGTGTCGACAGGGGCGCTGGGACAGATACGCAGTATTTT	CASSVDRGAGTDTQYF
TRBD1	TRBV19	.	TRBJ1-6	TGTGCCAGTAGTTCACAGGGGTCCTATAATTCACCCCTCCACTTT	CASSSQGSYNSPLHF
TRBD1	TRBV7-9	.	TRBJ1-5	TGTGCCAGCAGTCAACAGGGGAATCAGCCCCAGCATTTT	CASSQQGNQPQHF
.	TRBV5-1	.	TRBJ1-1	TGCGCCAGCAGCTTGGTCTCAGGGTTGAACACTGAAGCTTTCTTT	CASSLVSGLNTEAFF
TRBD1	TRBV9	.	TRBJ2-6	TGTGCCAGCAGCCCTACTTTGAGGACAGGGACTGGGGCCAACGTCCTGACTTTC	CASSPTLRTGTGANVLTF
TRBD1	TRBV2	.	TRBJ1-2	TGTGCCAGCAGTGAAACACCTGGGGACAGCTATGGCTACACCTTC	CASSETPGDSYGYTF
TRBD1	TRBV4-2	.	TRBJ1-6	TGTGCCAGCAGCCCAGGACAGGGCTCCTATAATTCACCCCTCCACTTT	CASSPGQGSYNSPLHF
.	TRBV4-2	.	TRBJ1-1	TGTGCCAGCAGCCGGGAGATGAAAGTGGCCACTGAAGCTTTCTTT	CASSREMKVATEAFF
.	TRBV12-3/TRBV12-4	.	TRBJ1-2	TGTGCCAGCTCTTTGAGTAACTATGGCTACACCTTC	CASSLSNYGYTF
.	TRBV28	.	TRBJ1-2	TGTGCCAGCAAACCCCAAGCGCGAAGGGGAGGAGGCTACACCTTC	CASKPQARRGGGYTF
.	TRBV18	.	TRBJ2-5	TGTGCCAGCTCACCTATGTCGGGTGAGACCCAGTACTTC	CASSPMSGETQYF
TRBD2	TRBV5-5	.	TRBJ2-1	TGTGCCAGCAGCTTGGGTCTCTGGTCTAGCGGTAGGAATGAGCAGTTCTTC	CASSLGLWSSGRNEQFF
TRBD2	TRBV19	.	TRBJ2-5	TGTGCCAGTAGTATAATCCCCTCACCTAGCGGGGGAAATCAAGAGACCCAGTACTTC	CASSIIPSPSGGNQETQYF
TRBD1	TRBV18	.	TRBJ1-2	TGTGCCAGCTCGGCCGGGACAGGCTATGGCTACACCTTC	CASSAGTGYGYTF